The rows below give T cell receptor beta chains drawn from one sample of a study of CD8+ T cells in alopecia areata. This table comes from immunoSEQ multiplex PCR, and its TCRdb copy is limited to in-frame clones, with some not included. The sample carries more than 90,000 clones, approximately 66% recorded once. This sample comprised CD8+ T cells sorted from blood, obtained at week 4, from a patient treated with tofacitinib. The source of these receptors is a human donor with alopecia areata. The CDR3 runs from the conserved cysteine through the conserved F or W. D genes are given only for firm matches. Size is omitted from some rows. Given values are once, few, many or a class for expanded clones.

>TRBV7-2|TRBJ2-7|-|TRBD2
TGTGCCAGCAGCTTAGCTCTGGCGGGGGCCTACGAGCAGTACTTC
CASSLALAGAYEQYF
>TRBV27|TRBJ1-1|few|-
TGTGCCAGCAGTTTACTCGGGACGGACGAGGCTTTCTTT
CASSLLGTDEAFF
>TRBV29-1|TRBJ1-2|-|-
TGCAGCGTTGAAACAGGGTATAACTATGGCTACACCTTC
CSVETGYNYGYTF
>TRBV25-1|TRBJ2-1|-|TRBD2
TGTGCCAGCACCGACGGTGCGGGAGGGCGTTCCAATGAGCAGTTCTTC
CASTDGAGGRSNEQFF
>TRBV29-1|TRBJ1-2|once|-
TGCAGCGTTGAGGAGGGAGACTACTATGGCTACACCTTC
CSVEEGDYYGYTF
>TRBV6-4|TRBJ2-1|few|-
TGTGCCAGCAGTATAGGGCGGGCCGGGGATGAGCAGTTCTTC
CASSIGRAGDEQFF
>TRBV7-2|TRBJ2-2|few|-
TGTGCCAGCAGCTCGTCGAGTCGGGGGAACACCGGGGAGCTGTTTTTT
CASSSSSRGNTGELFF
>TRBV5-6|TRBJ1-2|-|-
TGTGCCAGCAGCTCAGACAGACAGACTGGCTACACCTTC
CASSSDRQTGYTF
>TRBV28|TRBJ1-1|few|-
TGTGCCAGCAGTCGGAGGACAGCGAACACTGAAGCTTTCTTT
CASSRRTANTEAFF
>TRBV30|TRBJ1-1|-|TRBD1
TGTGCCTGGACCTCCGGGACAGGGCGCGCTGAAGCTTTCTTT
CAWTSGTGRAEAFF
>TRBV29-1|TRBJ1-2|-|-
TGCAGCGTTGTTGGGCAGCTTAACTATGGCTACACCTTC
CSVVGQLNYGYTF
>TRBV29-1|TRBJ1-2|-|-
TGCAGCGTTGAAGAAGGAGGAGGGGGCTATGGCTACACCTTC
CSVEEGGGGYGYTF
>TRBV6-5|TRBJ2-3|few|TRBD2
TGTGCCAGCAGTTACTCTGCGGGGGGCGCAGATACGCAGTATTTT
CASSYSAGGADTQYF
>TRBV27|TRBJ2-3|-|TRBD2
TGTGCCAGCAGTTTCCCGGGACTAGGCTCTACGCAGTATTTT
CASSFPGLGSTQYF
>TRBV27|TRBJ1-5|-|-
TGTGCCAGCAGTCTGTACGGGGGAGGTAATCAGCCCCAGCATTTT
CASSLYGGGNQPQHF
>TRBV19|TRBJ1-2|-|-
TGTGCCAGTAGCCCGGGGGAGGACAGTCGCCCCCTTAGCTATGGCTACACCTTC
CASSPGEDSRPLSYGYTF
>TRBV28|TRBJ1-2|-|TRBD1
TGTGCCAGCAGTTTGGGGACAGGAAGCTATGGCTACACCTTC
CASSLGTGSYGYTF
>TRBV29-1|TRBJ1-2|-|TRBD1
TGCAGCGTTTGGACAGGGGGCGTCAAGGGCTACACCTTC
CSVWTGGVKGYTF
>TRBV29-1|TRBJ1-1|-|-
TGCAGCGTCGAAGACACTGAAGCTTTCTTT
CSVEDTEAFF
>TRBV14|TRBJ1-2|few|-
TGTGCCAGCAGCCAAGATGGGCCAGGGATCTATGGCTACACCTTC
CASSQDGPGIYGYTF
>TRBV27|TRBJ2-6|-|-
TGTGCCAGCAGTTTCCCTGGGGCCAACGTCCTGACTTTC
CASSFPGANVLTF
>TRBV6-5|TRBJ1-2|-|TRBD1
TGTGCCAGCAGAACACAGGGGTTCCACTATGGCTACACCTTC
CASRTQGFHYGYTF
>TRBV7-9|TRBJ1-3|-|-
TGTGCCAGCAGCTTAGTAGCAAATCCATCTGGAAACACCATATATTTT
CASSLVANPSGNTIYF
>TRBV25-1|TRBJ2-3|-|-
TGTGCCAGCAGTGAAATCGCGGAGGCAGATACGCAGTATTTT
CASSEIAEADTQYF
>TRBV5-1|TRBJ1-4|few|-
TGCGCCAGCAGCTCCCAGGCCATGGTTGAAAAACTGTTTTTT
CASSSQAMVEKLFF
>TRBV29-1|TRBJ2-7|-|-
TGCAGCGTGATCTGCAGGACCTTCCTTTACTACGAGCAGTACTTC
CSVICRTFLYYEQYF
>TRBV6-4|TRBJ2-3|many|-
TGTGCCAGCAGTGACGGGGGGGCCACAGATACGCAGTATTTT
CASSDGGATDTQYF
>TRBV27|TRBJ1-2|-|-
TGTGCCAGCAGGCTGAGGGGGGCTAACTATGGCTACACCTTC
CASRLRGANYGYTF
>TRBV7-9|TRBJ2-1|-|TRBD2
TGTGCCAGCAGCTTGTCGACTAGCGGGATACGTTTCGATGAGCAGTTCTTC
CASSLSTSGIRFDEQFF
>TRBV2|TRBJ2-4|few|-
TGTGCCAGCATGGGCGGCCCAGGAGCCAAAAACATTCAGTACTTC
CASMGGPGAKNIQYF
>TRBV5-1|TRBJ2-7|many|-
TGCGCCAGCAGCCCGGAATTTCGGACTAACTACGAGCAGTACTTC
CASSPEFRTNYEQYF
>TRBV9|TRBJ2-1|few|-
TGTGCCAGCAGCGTAGCCACGCTGATGGGGGTGGGTAATGAGCAGTTCTTC
CASSVATLMGVGNEQFF
>TRBV13|TRBJ2-3|once|-
TGTGCCAGCAGCTCCAGGGAGCGGAGCACAGATACGCAGTATTTT
CASSSRERSTDTQYF
>TRBV28|TRBJ2-1|-|-
TGTGCCAGCAGTTCGAACTACAATGAGCAGTTCTTC
CASSSNYNEQFF
>TRBV2|TRBJ2-3|few|-
TGTGCCAGCAGTTCGTTCAGGGGAAGTGACACAGATACGCAGTATTTT
CASSSFRGSDTDTQYF
>TRBV9|TRBJ2-7|-|-
TGTGCCAGCAGCGTAGCGTCAGGCCCGGGATACGAGCAGTACTTC
CASSVASGPGYEQYF
>TRBV29-1|TRBJ1-4|-|TRBD1
TGCAGCGTCGGCCGACAGGGCTCTAATGAAAAACTGTTTTTT
CSVGRQGSNEKLFF
>TRBV27|TRBJ2-1|-|-
TGTGCCAGCAGAACCGGGACAGGGGAAGAACTAGCGGGAGTCCATGAGCAGTTCTTC
CASRTGTGEELAGVHEQFF
>TRBV2|TRBJ2-1|-|-
TGTGCCAGCAGTGACGGGCTAGCGATGGATGAGCAGTTCTTC
CASSDGLAMDEQFF
>TRBV7-9|TRBJ2-7|few|TRBD2
TGTGCCAGCAGCCCCCAATCCGGGACTAGCGGCTACGAGCAGTACTTC
CASSPQSGTSGYEQYF
>TRBV5-1|TRBJ2-7|-|-
TGCGCCAACTCCAGGAACTACGAGCAGTACTTC
CANSRNYEQYF
>TRBV9|TRBJ2-2|-|TRBD2
TGTGCCAGCAGCGTGGGGACTAGCGGGAGGGTTACCGGGGAGCTGTTTTTT
CASSVGTSGRVTGELFF
>TRBV27|TRBJ2-7|-|-
TGTGCCAGCAGTTTGGGTGAGGGGTACTACGAGCAGTACTTC
CASSLGEGYYEQYF
>TRBV5-6|TRBJ2-5|-|-
TGTGCCAGCAGCTTGGGACAGCCCCAAGAGACCCAGTACTTC
CASSLGQPQETQYF
>TRBV30|TRBJ1-1|few|-
TGTGCCTGGAGTGGGGAGGGAGGGCTAGTGAACACTGAAGCTTTCTTT
CAWSGEGGLVNTEAFF
>TRBV27|TRBJ1-5|-|TRBD1
TGTGCCAGCAGTTTAACCCTGACAGGGAATCTGCCCCAGCATTTT
CASSLTLTGNLPQHF
>TRBV6-9|TRBJ2-4|-|TRBD1
TGTGCCAGCAGTCCGAGACAGGGGGAAAACATTCAGTACTTC
CASSPRQGENIQYF
>TRBV28|TRBJ2-7|few|TRBD2
TGTGCCAGCAGTTTAACTAGCGCCTACGAGCAGTACTTC
CASSLTSAYEQYF
>TRBV19|TRBJ2-5|-|-
TGTGCCAGTAGTGGCGGAGGAGGGACCCAGTACTTC
CASSGGGGTQYF
>TRBV7-6|TRBJ1-2|-|TRBD1
TGTGCCACACAGGGGGCCGGCTATGGCTACACCTTC
CATQGAGYGYTF
>TRBV5-1|TRBJ2-1|medium-sized|-
TGCGCCAGCAGAGAGGCTAGCGACTACAATGAGCAGTTCTTC
CASREASDYNEQFF
>TRBV2|TRBJ2-7|-|-
TGTGCCAGCAGTGAGCTAGCTGGCTCCTACGAGCAGTACTTC
CASSELAGSYEQYF
>TRBV2|TRBJ2-7|-|-
TGTGCCAGCAGTGAAGATTTGTACGAGCAGTACTTC
CASSEDLYEQYF
>TRBV7-8|TRBJ2-2|few|-
TGTGCCAGCAGCCAAGCTAGCACCGGGGAGCTGTTTTTT
CASSQASTGELFF
>TRBV28|TRBJ2-1|-|TRBD1
TGTGCCAGCAGTTTATCCGGGACAGTTTTACTCTGGGATAATGAGCAGTTCTTC
CASSLSGTVLLWDNEQFF